One sample yielded the 28 T cell receptor beta chains listed below, sequenced in a study of Tregs in tolerant kidney transplant recipients. The table came from immunoSEQ multiplex PCR; TCRdb's copy has only in-frame clones and leaves some out. This sample yields about 87,000 clones, of which approximately 94% are seen a single time; around 0.45% belongs to the top ten. Source: CD4+ T cells from blood, taken before the transplant. Receptors originate from a human donor who received a combined kidney and bone marrow transplant.

As for this clone: The same CDR3 can be traced to other DNA sequences in this sample. The V call is TRBV2, the J call TRBJ1-6; TRBD1 matches at 8 bases. The CDR3 covers 13 residues. The ends lost 6 bases at V and 9 bases at J; junction bases unmatched: 4. Germline V gene sequence: CDR1 SNHLY, CDR2 FYNNEI. The CDR3 spells CASRGQGISPLHF. The CDR3 nucleotides read TGTGCCAGCAGAGGACAGGGCATTTCACCCCTCCACTTT. Combining the CDR3 with reference TRBV2 and TRBJ1-6 gives the whole variable domain EPEVTQTPSHQVTQMGQEVILRCVPISNHLYFYWYRQILGQKVEFLVSFYNNEISEKSEIFDDQFSVERPDGSNFTLKIRSTKLEDSAMYFCASRGQGISPLHFGNGTRLTVT.

The V call is TRBV9, the J call TRBJ2-7; 11 nucleotides line up with TRBD1. CDR1 and CDR2 from the germline V gene are SGDLS and YYNGEE. Germline trimming cut 0 bases from V and 4 bases from J; bases unmatched to any gene: 3. There are 15 residues in the CDR3. The CDR3 reads CASSVADRGLYEQYF. CDR3 DNA: TGTGCCAGCAGCGTAGCGGACAGGGGGCTATACGAGCAGTACTTC.

The chain has TRBV21-1 and TRBJ2-7; TRBD1, as called in the table, went unchecked against the DNA. TRBV21-1 is a listed pseudogene. This CDR3 has 14 amino acids. DNA for the CDR3: TGTGCCAGCACCGAACCCCCCAGCTCCTACGAGCAGTACTTC. Its translation is CASTEPPSSYEQYF.

This clone was recorded only once. The gene calls are TRBV28 and TRBJ1-1; the D gene is possibly TRBD1 (5 bases). CDR1 MDHEN and CDR2 SYDVKM come from the germline V gene. V lost 6 bases to trimming and J lost 5 bases, with 13 bases between them. This CDR3 comprises 13 residues. DNA of the CDR3: TGTGCCAGCAGACTTCAGGGTGAGACTGAAGCTTTCTTT. It yields the protein CASRLQGETEAFF.

This clone occurred a few times. The J gene is TRBJ1-2, the V gene TRBV5-1; D gene ambiguous. The CDR3 extends over 13 amino acids. Trimming took 0 bases from V and 8 from J, leaving 11 bases between them. CDR1 SGHRS and CDR2 YFSETQ come from the germline V gene. The CDR3 DNA follows: TGCGCCAGCAGCTTGGCCGGGGATGCGGGCTACACCTTC. It encodes CASSLAGDAGYTF.

V and J are TRBV28 and TRBJ2-3, with TRBD1 matching over 7 bases. J was trimmed by 6 bases and V by 5 bases; bases with no gene match: 8. The CDR3 covers 14 residues. Germline assignment: CDR1 MDHEN and CDR2 SYDVKM. As DNA, the CDR3 is TGTGCCAGCAGTCCGGATACAGGGGCGGATACGCAGTATTTT. It encodes CASSPDTGADTQYF.

The genes are TRBV4-3 and TRBJ2-6; no clear D gene. The CDR3 spans 15 residues. Per germline, CDR1 LGHNA and CDR2 YSLEER. V lost 1 base to trimming and J lost 0 bases, with 4 bases between them. The CDR3 DNA is TGCGCCAGCAGCCAAGGTTACTCTGGGGCCAACGTCCTGACTTTC. Translation gives CASSQGYSGANVLTF.

The genes are TRBV30 and TRBJ2-5, with 9 bases aligning to TRBD2. The V segment lost 2 bases and the J segment 5 bases; nucleotides outside the gene matches: 9. From germline, CDR1 is GTSNPN and CDR2 SVGIG (reference sequence). The CDR3 contains 15 residues. As DNA, the CDR3 is TGTGCCTGGAGTCCCCTTAGCGGGGGACGGGAGACCCAGTACTTC. This codes for CAWSPLSGGRETQYF.

The chain combines TRBV18 with TRBJ2-2; 9 positions match TRBD2. CDR3 length: 20 amino acids. Germline CDR1 KGHSH, CDR2 LQKENI. Losses at the gene ends were 3 bases for V and 5 bases for J; bases not matched to a gene: 19. The CDR3 region has the DNA TGTGCCAGCTCACCGCCTGAGTCCTGGCCGGGACTAGCTGGGACCGGGGAGCTGTTTTTT. It specifies CASSPPESWPGLAGTGELFF.

The chain links TRBV10-3 to TRBJ1-3; no clear D. The CDR3 extends over 12 amino acids. Trimming took 10 bases from V and 0 from J, leaving 7 bases between them. Germline V gene sequence: CDR1 ENHRY, CDR2 SYGVKD. The DNA of the CDR3 is TGTGCCACACTTAGCTCTGGAAACACCATATATTTT. Translation gives CATLSSGNTIYF.

Written as DNA, the CDR3 is TGCAGCGTTGAAGACCCGGGAGGCGGAAACACCATATATTTT. This sequence encodes CSVEDPGGGNTIYF. The chain combines TRBV29-1 with TRBJ1-3; no clear D. Per the germline V gene, CDR1 is SQVTM and CDR2 is ANQGSEA. Trimming took off 0 bases at V and 4 bases at J, with 10 bases between the two ends. This CDR3 has 14 residues. The variable domain in full, completed from reference TRBV29-1 and TRBJ1-3, reads SAVISQKPSRDICQRGTSLTIQCQVDSQVTMMFWYRQQPGQSLTLIATANQGSEATYESGFVIDKFPISRPNLTFSTLTVSNMSPEDSSIYLCSVEDPGGGNTIYFGEGSWLTVV.

Of note for this clone: The same CDR3 can be traced to other DNA sequences in this sample. The chain uses TRBV7-3 and TRBJ2-1, with TRBD2 matching over 13 bases. Per the germline V gene, CDR1 is SGHTA and CDR2 is FQGTGA. V dropped 4 bases and J dropped 4; count of bases not matched to a gene: 1. The CDR3 covers 15 residues. DNA of the CDR3: TGTGCCAGCAGCTCACTAGCGGGGGGGTACAATGAGCAGTTCTTC. This sequence encodes CASSSLAGGYNEQFF.

V and J are TRBV7-8 and TRBJ2-1, with D possibly matching TRBD2 (5 bases). CDR1 is SGHVS, CDR2 FQNEAQ, per germline. Deletions cut 7 bases from V and 3 bases from J, with 10 bases between. This CDR3 comprises 13 residues. CDR3 bases: TGTGCCAGCAATGGACTGAACTACAATGAGCAGTTCTTC. This sequence encodes CASNGLNYNEQFF.

The V call is TRBV7-2, the J call TRBJ2-5; 9 nucleotides match TRBD2. This CDR3 is 15 amino acids long. Germline trimming cut 5 bases from V and 2 bases from J; bases unmatched to any gene: 6. Germline V gene data show CDR1 as SGHTA and CDR2 as FQGNSA. The chain's CDR3 is CASSPGTSLQETQYF. CDR3 in DNA: TGTGCCAGCAGCCCAGGGACTAGCCTACAAGAGACCCAGTACTTC.

V is TRBV7-8 and J is TRBJ2-3, with 9 bases matching TRBD2. From germline, CDR1 is SGHVS and CDR2 FQNEAQ. V trimming: 0 bases; J trimming: 3 bases; junction bases outside the gene matches: 4. This CDR3 is 16 amino acids long. CDR3: CASSLAGLASTDTQYF. The CDR3 DNA follows: TGTGCCAGCAGCTTAGCGGGACTAGCCTCGACAGATACGCAGTATTTT.

This chain uses TRBV7-6 with TRBJ1-5, with D perhaps matching TRBD1 (6 bases). The CDR3 contains 14 residues. Germline V CDR1 and CDR2: SGHVS, FNYEAQ. V was shortened by 5 bases and J by 2 bases, with 10 bases between the two germline ends. CDR3 amino acids: CASSGGGRNQPQHF. CDR3 nucleotides: TGTGCCAGCAGCGGGGGGGGCCGCAATCAGCCCCAGCATTTT.

This clone was detected only a few times. V is TRBV19 and J is TRBJ1-3, with D uncertain. The CDR3 extends over 12 amino acids. Germline CDR1 reads LNHDA; CDR2 reads SQIVND (reference sequence). Trimming shortened V by 8 bases and J by 4 bases, and 9 bases separated the two germline ends. The CDR3 DNA is TGTGCCAGTCGGTCTCCGGGAAACACCATATATTTT. It encodes CASRSPGNTIYF.

This rearrangement joins TRBV5-1 to TRBJ2-5, with TRBD2 as a possible D gene (6 bases). V lost 8 bases and J 6 bases, leaving 17 bases between the germline ends. Germline CDR1 and CDR2: SGHRS and YFSETQ. CDR3 length: 13 residues. The CDR3 reads CASGGSMGKTQYF. In DNA form, the CDR3 reads TGCGCCAGTGGGGGGTCAATGGGAAAGACCCAGTACTTC.

This clone was found once. The gene calls are TRBV18 and TRBJ1-1; no reliable D call. Germline V gives CDR1 KGHSH, CDR2 LQKENI. V lost 6 bases to trimming and J lost 4 bases, with 12 bases between them. The CDR3 has 13 amino acids. The CDR3 coding sequence is TGTGCCAGCTCCCAGATGGCGGGCACTGAAGCTTTCTTT. It yields the protein CASSQMAGTEAFF.

This clone was recorded only once. This sequence joins TRBV28 and TRBJ1-2, with 7 bases matching TRBD1. Losses at the gene ends were 3 bases for V and 4 bases for J; bases not matched to a gene: 2. Looked up from germline, CDR1 is MDHEN and CDR2 is SYDVKM. This CDR3 has 13 amino acids. The CDR3 nucleotides read TGTGCCAGCAGTTTCGGGACAGTCTATGGCTACACCTTC. This encodes CASSFGTVYGYTF.

The rearrangement links TRBV4-3 to TRBJ1-5, with 11 bases fitting TRBD1. V dropped 3 bases and J dropped 4; count of bases not matched to a gene: 2. This CDR3 is built from 15 residues. Germline V gene lookup returns CDR1 LGHNA and CDR2 YSLEER. CDR3 nucleotides: TGCGCCAGCAGCCAGGGGACAGGGGGAAATCAGCCCCAGCATTTT. Translation: CASSQGTGGNQPQHF.

J is TRBJ2-5 and V is TRBV4-2, with D possibly being TRBD1 (5 bases). The assigned J gene may be wrong: the sequence end matches TRBJ2-7 better. Germline values: CDR1 LGHNA, CDR2 YNFKEQ. The CDR3 spans 16 residues. This CDR3 is CASSQALGRDEYEQYF. For the CDR3, the DNA is TGTGCCAGCAGCCAAGCTCTAGGCAGGGATGAATACGAGCAGTACTTC.

This clone showed up just once. The gene calls are TRBV7-2 and TRBJ1-2; D possibly corresponds to TRBD1 (6 bases). Germline CDR1 SGHTA, CDR2 FQGNSA. Trimming cost V 5 bases and J 1 base, with 17 bases left between them. The CDR3 runs 16 residues. CDR3 loop: CASSRITGFLNYGYTF. CDR3 bases: TGTGCCAGCAGCCGTATAACAGGGTTCCTTAACTATGGCTACACCTTC.

This chain uses TRBV5-1 with TRBJ2-5; the match to TRBD2 covers 7 bases. The germline V gene has CDR1 SGHRS and CDR2 YFSETQ. V was pared by 3 bases and J by 2 bases, with 1 base of the junction left unmatched. The CDR3 length is 13 residues. The DNA for the CDR3 is TGCGCCAGCAGCTGGGGGGGGCAAGAGACCCAGTACTTC. Protein sequence: CASSWGGQETQYF.

V usage is TRBV4-3 and J usage is TRBJ2-2; weak D call: TRBD2 (5 bases). Trimming removed 2 bases at V and 5 bases at J, with 18 bases between. There are 17 residues in the CDR3. Germline V lookup: CDR1 LGHNA, CDR2 YSLEER. The DNA for the CDR3 is TGCGCCAGCAGCCAAAATCTAGATCCTCGGAGGACCGGGGAGCTGTTTTTT. As protein: CASSQNLDPRRTGELFF.

The chain combines TRBV4-1 with TRBJ1-2; TRBD1 agrees at 7 bases. The length of the CDR3 is 17 residues. Per the germline V gene, CDR1 is MGHRA and CDR2 is YSYEKL. Losses at the gene ends were 2 bases for V and 4 bases for J; bases not matched to a gene: 13. CDR3 sequence (DNA): TGCGCCAGCAGCCAAACGCCCGAGACAGGGTATGGCTATGGCTACACCTTC. This translates into CASSQTPETGYGYGYTF.

The chain uses TRBV7-2 and TRBJ2-3, with D possibly being TRBD2 (5 bases). Germline V lookup: CDR1 SGHTA, CDR2 FQGNSA. The CDR3 runs to 15 residues. V lost 7 bases and J lost 4, with 18 bases in between. For the CDR3, the DNA is TGTGCCAGCACCCCGGGGAGCAACGACGCAGATACGCAGTATTTT. Translation gives CASTPGSNDADTQYF.

The chain recombines TRBV9 with TRBJ2-1, with 9 bases that match TRBD2. The germline V gene encodes CDR1 SGDLS and CDR2 YYNGEE. The CDR3 sequence is 16 residues long. Trimming cost V 0 bases and J 1 base; bases outside gene matches: 2. The CDR3 protein is CASSVGGRGSYNEQFF. The CDR3, as DNA: TGTGCCAGCAGCGTAGGCGGGAGGGGATCCTACAATGAGCAGTTCTTC. Together with reference TRBV9 and TRBJ2-1, the CDR3 gives the full variable domain: DSGVTQTPKHLITATGQRVTLRCSPRSGDLSVYWYQQSLDQGLQFLIQYYNGEERAKGNILERFSAQQFPDLHSELNLSSLELGDSALYFCASSVGGRGSYNEQFFGPGTRLTVL.